The sequence of this T cell receptor (beta chain) was determined in a study of cytomegalovirus exposure and HLA in healthy donors. Deletions cut 6 bases from V and 3 bases from J, with 14 bases between. CDR1 and CDR2 (germline): SQVTM, ANQGSEA. This CDR3 region has 13 residues. Study findings and constraints: Sequencing depth across donors, presence/absence analyses assumed, was roughly uniform. Among donors in an Asian-associated ancestry cluster, a later analysis reportedly found fewer N-insertions than the roughly 610-donor mean.

The PCR made use of 60 Vbeta and 13 Jbeta primers. The protocol was immunoSEQ multiplex PCR, while the TCRdb copy is restricted to in-frame clones and leaves out a portion. Among about 160,000 clones, 80% to 85% were seen once, and the ten largest hold roughly 4.5%. Regarding this clone: Its antigen is still unknown.

The rearrangement joins TRBV29-1 to TRBJ2-5; perhaps TRBD2 as D (6 bases). The clonotype was recovered from a middle-aged man in good health and CMV-seropositive. Input material: PBMCs. The CDR3 bases are TGCAGCGTCGGTAGGGGCGGGAAAGAGACCCAGTACTTC. It codes for CSVGRGGKETQYF.